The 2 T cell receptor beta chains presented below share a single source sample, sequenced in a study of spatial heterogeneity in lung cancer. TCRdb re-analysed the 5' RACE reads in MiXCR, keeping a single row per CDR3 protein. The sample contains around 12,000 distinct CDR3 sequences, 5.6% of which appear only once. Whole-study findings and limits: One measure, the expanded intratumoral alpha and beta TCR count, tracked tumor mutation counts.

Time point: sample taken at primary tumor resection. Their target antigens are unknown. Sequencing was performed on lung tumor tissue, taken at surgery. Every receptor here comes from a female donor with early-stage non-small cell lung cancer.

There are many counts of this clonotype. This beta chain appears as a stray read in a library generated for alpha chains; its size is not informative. CDR3 DNA sequence: TGTGCCAGCAGACCAAATTTAGCGGGGCCCGAAGAGACCCAGTACTTC. Protein sequence: CASRPNLAGPEETQYF. The V call is TRBV12-3 or TRBV12-4, the J call TRBJ2-5, with TRBD2 matching 8 bases. The CDR3 covers 16 residues. Trimming at V came to 6 bases and at J to 3 bases, leaving 12 bases not matched to a gene.

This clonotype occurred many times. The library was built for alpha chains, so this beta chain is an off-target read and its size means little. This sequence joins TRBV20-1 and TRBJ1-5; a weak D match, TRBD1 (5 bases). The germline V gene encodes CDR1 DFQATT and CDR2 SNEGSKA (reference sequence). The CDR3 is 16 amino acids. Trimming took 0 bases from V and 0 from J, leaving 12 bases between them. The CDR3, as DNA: TGCAGTGCTAGAGATCCTCAGGGAGATAGCAATCAGCCCCAGCATTTT. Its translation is CSARDPQGDSNQPQHF.